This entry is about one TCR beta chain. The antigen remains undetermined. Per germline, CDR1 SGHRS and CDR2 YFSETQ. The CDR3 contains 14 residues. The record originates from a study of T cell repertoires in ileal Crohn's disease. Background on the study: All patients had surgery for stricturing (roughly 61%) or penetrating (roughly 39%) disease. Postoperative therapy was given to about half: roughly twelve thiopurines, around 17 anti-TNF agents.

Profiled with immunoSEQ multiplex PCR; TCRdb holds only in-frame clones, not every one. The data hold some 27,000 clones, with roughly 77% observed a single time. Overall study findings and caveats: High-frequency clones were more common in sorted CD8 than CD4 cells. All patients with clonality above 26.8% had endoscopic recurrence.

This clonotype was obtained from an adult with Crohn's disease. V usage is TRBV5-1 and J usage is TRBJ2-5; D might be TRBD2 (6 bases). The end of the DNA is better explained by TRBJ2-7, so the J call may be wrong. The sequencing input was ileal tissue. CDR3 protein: CASSVGDSPYEQYF. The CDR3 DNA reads TGCGCCAGCAGCGTAGGGGACTCTCCCTACGAGCAGTACTTC.